The clone carrying this T cell receptor beta chain is a singleton in its sample. Its target is unknown. These data are taken from a study of OX40 agonist ivuxolimab in advanced cancers. Study overall: The patients received agonistic anti-OX40 (CD134) antibody ivuxolimab. Participants averaged around 60 years of age (range 23 to 79) and were around 80% male.

Here immunoSEQ multiplex PCR was the method, and the copy in TCRdb shows in-frame clones only, minus some. The repertoire holds around 72,000 clones, 89% seen once, with over 10% in the top ten. The V gene's germline CDR1 is SGHDT and CDR2 YYEEEE. This CDR3 has 16 residues. Between the trimmed V and J ends, which lost 4 bases and 0 bases, there was a span of 11 bases. General study findings and limits: Within 6 weeks, CD4+ and CD8+ blood T cells expanded clonally at 0.1 to 3.0 mg/kg.

The chain is built from TRBV5-6 and TRBJ2-6; no clear D. The specimen was CD4+ or CD8+ T cells sorted from blood, collected in a trial of the OX40 agonist ivuxolimab. The receptor was isolated from an adult with an advanced solid tumor such as melanoma, head and neck, liver or kidney cancer. CDR3 sequence reads: CASSPDGYSGANVLTF. The CDR3 DNA reads as TGTGCCAGCAGCCCGGATGGGTACTCTGGGGCCAACGTCCTGACTTTC.